A selection of T cell receptor beta chains follows, all from one sample in a study of T cell responses to AZD1222 COVID-19 vaccine. The repertoire was sequenced with immunoSEQ multiplex PCR; TCRdb's copy has only in-frame clones and lacks some. The table lists roughly 110,000 clones, about 80% of them singletons. The sample was peripheral blood, taken on day 0 of AZD1222 vaccination. The receptors here all came from an adult in good health. Each CDR3 is given with its conserved first and last residue. D genes are given only for firm matches. Size values are once, few and many counts, or a class for expanded clones, and some rows have none.

cdr3_nt: TGTGCCAGCTCGGAGGGCCAGGGGGGGACTGAAGCTTTCTTT; cdr3_aa: CASSEGQGGTEAFF; j_call: TRBJ1-1; d_call: TRBD1; clone_size: .; v_call: TRBV18
cdr3_nt: TGCAGCGTTCTAGGGCGGGCGGAGGGGTCCTACAATGAGCAGTTCTTC; cdr3_aa: CSVLGRAEGSYNEQFF; j_call: TRBJ2-1; d_call: .; clone_size: few; v_call: TRBV29-1
cdr3_nt: TGTGCCAGCAGCCAAGATGGGTGGAACACTGAAGCTTTCTTT; cdr3_aa: CASSQDGWNTEAFF; j_call: TRBJ1-1; d_call: .; clone_size: .; v_call: TRBV3-1/TRBV3-2
cdr3_nt: TGTGCCAGCACTAGCGGGGGGGCAGGAGATACGCAGTATTTT; cdr3_aa: CASTSGGAGDTQYF; j_call: TRBJ2-3; d_call: TRBD2; clone_size: .; v_call: TRBV2
cdr3_nt: TGCGCCAGCAGTGAGCACGCTACCGAGCAGTACTTC; cdr3_aa: CASSEHATEQYF; j_call: TRBJ2-7; d_call: .; clone_size: once; v_call: TRBV10-1
cdr3_nt: TGTGCCAGTAGTATAGTGGGCAGCTTTCAAGAGACCCAGTACTTC; cdr3_aa: CASSIVGSFQETQYF; j_call: TRBJ2-5; d_call: .; clone_size: .; v_call: TRBV19
cdr3_nt: TGTGCCAGCTCAATGGGGGAGAACACTGAAGCTTTCTTT; cdr3_aa: CASSMGENTEAFF; j_call: TRBJ1-1; d_call: .; clone_size: .; v_call: TRBV18
cdr3_nt: TGTGCCACCAGTGACCCCTCGGACCGTTCGGGCAATCAGCCCCAGCATTTT; cdr3_aa: CATSDPSDRSGNQPQHF; j_call: TRBJ1-5; d_call: .; clone_size: .; v_call: TRBV24-1
cdr3_nt: TGTGCCAGCAGCTTGGGGGGCAACGGGACCGGGGAAGATACGCAGTATTTT; cdr3_aa: CASSLGGNGTGEDTQYF; j_call: TRBJ2-3; d_call: .; clone_size: .; v_call: TRBV5-8
cdr3_nt: TGTGCCAGCAGTGCGATCCCGGGACAGGGAAGAAGCTACACCTTC; cdr3_aa: CASSAIPGQGRSYTF; j_call: TRBJ1-2; d_call: TRBD1; clone_size: .; v_call: TRBV2
cdr3_nt: TGTGCCAGCAGTTTTTGGAGTAGGGGTGTGGGTACTGAAGCTTTCTTT; cdr3_aa: CASSFWSRGVGTEAFF; j_call: TRBJ1-1; d_call: .; clone_size: few; v_call: TRBV6-5
cdr3_nt: TGTGCCAGCAGCTTGTCAGGGGGAGGGGATTCACCCCTCCACTTT; cdr3_aa: CASSLSGGGDSPLHF; j_call: TRBJ1-6; d_call: TRBD1; clone_size: .; v_call: TRBV11-2
cdr3_nt: TGTGCCAGCAGTGACTCCGTCGGCAGGGAGTGGCCCCAGCATTTT; cdr3_aa: CASSDSVGREWPQHF; j_call: TRBJ1-5; d_call: .; clone_size: .; v_call: TRBV2
cdr3_nt: TGTGCCTGGCAAGTTACACTGAACACTGAAGCTTTCTTT; cdr3_aa: CAWQVTLNTEAFF; j_call: TRBJ1-1; d_call: .; clone_size: .; v_call: TRBV30
cdr3_nt: TGCGCCAGCAGCTTGCTCCCAGACAGGGGTAATGAAAAACTGTTTTTT; cdr3_aa: CASSLLPDRGNEKLFF; j_call: TRBJ1-4; d_call: TRBD1; clone_size: few; v_call: TRBV5-1
cdr3_nt: TGCGCCAGCAGCCAAGGGGGACAGGGGGCCAGGTACACTGAAGCTTTCTTT; cdr3_aa: CASSQGGQGARYTEAFF; j_call: TRBJ1-1; d_call: TRBD1; clone_size: .; v_call: TRBV4-1
cdr3_nt: TGTGCCAGCAGCCAAGATAGGGGGACCGGGACGGTGACCTACGAGCAGTACTTC; cdr3_aa: CASSQDRGTGTVTYEQYF; j_call: TRBJ2-7; d_call: .; clone_size: .; v_call: TRBV4-2
cdr3_nt: TGTGCCAGCAGTTACTTCGGGGGTGATAATTCACCCCTCCACTTT; cdr3_aa: CASSYFGGDNSPLHF; j_call: TRBJ1-6; d_call: .; clone_size: .; v_call: TRBV6-5
cdr3_nt: TGTGCCAGCTCCCAGACGGTGAGCTCCTACGAGCAGTACTTC; cdr3_aa: CASSQTVSSYEQYF; j_call: TRBJ2-7; d_call: .; clone_size: .; v_call: TRBV11-2
cdr3_nt: TGTGCCACCAGCAGAGGGACAGGGAGGCTGGTCCTGGGTTCACCCCTCCACTTT; cdr3_aa: CATSRGTGRLVLGSPLHF; j_call: TRBJ1-6; d_call: TRBD1; clone_size: .; v_call: TRBV15
cdr3_nt: TGTGCCAGCAGCCCCAGGGGAGTAGACTCAGATACGCAGTATTTT; cdr3_aa: CASSPRGVDSDTQYF; j_call: TRBJ2-3; d_call: .; clone_size: once; v_call: TRBV5-4
cdr3_nt: TGCGCCAGCAGCCTCCGCCAGGGGGAGGACACTGAAGCTTTCTTT; cdr3_aa: CASSLRQGEDTEAFF; j_call: TRBJ1-1; d_call: TRBD1; clone_size: .; v_call: TRBV5-1
cdr3_nt: TGTGCCAGCAGTCCAGGGACTAGCGGGGGGGACGAGCAGTTCTTC; cdr3_aa: CASSPGTSGGDEQFF; j_call: TRBJ2-1; d_call: TRBD2; clone_size: few; v_call: TRBV6-5
cdr3_nt: TGCAGCGTCGGTCGAGGGGGGCTCCAAGAGACCCAGTACTTC; cdr3_aa: CSVGRGGLQETQYF; j_call: TRBJ2-5; d_call: .; clone_size: .; v_call: TRBV29-1
cdr3_nt: TGTGCCATCAGTGAAGGGCAGGGGGCGGCTAGCGGGATAGAAGATACGCAGTATTTT; cdr3_aa: CAISEGQGAASGIEDTQYF; j_call: TRBJ2-3; d_call: .; clone_size: .; v_call: TRBV10-3
cdr3_nt: TGTGCCAGTAGTATTAGGGACAGTCTTCAGCCCCAGCATTTT; cdr3_aa: CASSIRDSLQPQHF; j_call: TRBJ1-5; d_call: TRBD1; clone_size: .; v_call: TRBV19
cdr3_nt: TGTGCCAGCAGCTTAGCGGGCGTTAACACTGAAGCTTTCTTT; cdr3_aa: CASSLAGVNTEAFF; j_call: TRBJ1-1; d_call: .; clone_size: .; v_call: TRBV7-2
cdr3_nt: TGTGCCGGCAGCCTCGCGAGTTGGGGCTACGAGCAGTACTTC; cdr3_aa: CAGSLASWGYEQYF; j_call: TRBJ2-7; d_call: .; clone_size: .; v_call: TRBV3-1/TRBV3-2
cdr3_nt: TGTGCCAGCAGTGAATCCTTGACAGAAAACCGTAATCAGCCCCAGCATTTT; cdr3_aa: CASSESLTENRNQPQHF; j_call: TRBJ1-5; d_call: .; clone_size: .; v_call: TRBV2
cdr3_nt: TGTGCCAGCAGTTTAATAGCTAGCAGGGCCTACGAGCAGTACTTC; cdr3_aa: CASSLIASRAYEQYF; j_call: TRBJ2-7; d_call: .; clone_size: .; v_call: TRBV28
cdr3_nt: TGCAGCGTTGGACACGGGGATTTAGCTTTCTTT; cdr3_aa: CSVGHGDLAFF; j_call: TRBJ1-1; d_call: .; clone_size: .; v_call: TRBV29-1
cdr3_nt: TGTGCCACCAGTGACCCTGTCGGGACAGGGGATGAGACTAATGAAAAACTGTTTTTT; cdr3_aa: CATSDPVGTGDETNEKLFF; j_call: TRBJ1-4; d_call: TRBD1; clone_size: .; v_call: TRBV24-1
cdr3_nt: TGCAGCGTCGCTCTGGGGACTAGCGGGGGCACAGATACGCAGTATTTT; cdr3_aa: CSVALGTSGGTDTQYF; j_call: TRBJ2-3; d_call: TRBD2; clone_size: .; v_call: TRBV29-1
cdr3_nt: TGTGCCAGCAGAGCGATGGGAGCTAACTATGGCTACACCTTC; cdr3_aa: CASRAMGANYGYTF; j_call: TRBJ1-2; d_call: .; clone_size: few; v_call: TRBV14
cdr3_nt: TGTGCCAGTTCTGACTCCACAGATACGCAGTATTTT; cdr3_aa: CASSDSTDTQYF; j_call: TRBJ2-3; d_call: .; clone_size: .; v_call: TRBV6-5
cdr3_nt: TGTGCCATCACACAGGGAAGGTCGAATGAGCAGTTCTTC; cdr3_aa: CAITQGRSNEQFF; j_call: TRBJ2-1; d_call: .; clone_size: few; v_call: TRBV10-3
cdr3_nt: TGTGCCAGCAGCCCCCTGGGGGTGAATTCACCCCTCCACTTT; cdr3_aa: CASSPLGVNSPLHF; j_call: TRBJ1-6; d_call: .; clone_size: .; v_call: TRBV4-2
cdr3_nt: TGTGCCAGCAGTGACGGGACTAGCGGGGGGGCCACAGATACGCAGTATTTT; cdr3_aa: CASSDGTSGGATDTQYF; j_call: TRBJ2-3; d_call: TRBD2; clone_size: .; v_call: TRBV6-4
cdr3_nt: TGTGCCAGCAGTCCGGGGGAGGGTGGACAGCCCCAGCATTTT; cdr3_aa: CASSPGEGGQPQHF; j_call: TRBJ1-5; d_call: .; clone_size: .; v_call: TRBV2
cdr3_nt: TGTGCCAGCAGCCCACAGAACACCGGGGAGCTGTTTTTT; cdr3_aa: CASSPQNTGELFF; j_call: TRBJ2-2; d_call: .; clone_size: .; v_call: TRBV9
cdr3_nt: TGTGCCAGCAGCAAATGGTCGGACAGGTATAGCAATCAGCCCCAGCATTTT; cdr3_aa: CASSKWSDRYSNQPQHF; j_call: TRBJ1-5; d_call: .; clone_size: .; v_call: TRBV21-1
cdr3_nt: TGCAGCGTGACCCCCTGGGTAGGGTCGTACGAGCAGTACTTC; cdr3_aa: CSVTPWVGSYEQYF; j_call: TRBJ2-7; d_call: .; clone_size: .; v_call: TRBV29-1
cdr3_nt: TGTGCCAGTACAATTCTAGGCGTCGGTGGCTACGAGCAGTACTTC; cdr3_aa: CASTILGVGGYEQYF; j_call: TRBJ2-7; d_call: .; clone_size: once; v_call: TRBV6-5